Following are 26 T cell receptor gamma chains from one sample sequenced in a study of gamma-delta T cells after stem cell transplantation. TCRdb called clones from the RT-PCR reads again using CATT. The sample consists of some 4,400 gamma-chain clones, approximately 21% of them appearing once. Sequenced material: gamma-delta T cells. The receptors shown here come from a human donor. It is not recorded whose cells these are; they may come from a transplant donor.

The chain combines TRGV9 with TRGJ1 or TRGJ2. Germline V gene sequence: CDR1 GITISATS, CDR2 ISYDGTV (reference sequence). The CDR3 runs to 12 residues. V was clipped by 0 bases and J by 10 bases; unmatched bases: 6. CDR3: CALWEVQRKKLF. Here the CDR3 DNA reads TGTGCCTTGTGGGAGGTGCAGCGGAAGAAACTCTTT.

This clone has a handful of counts. CDR3 loop: CATWDGPFNYKKLF. CDR3 DNA sequence: TGTGCCACCTGGGACGGGCCTTTTAACTATAAGAAACTCTTT. The genes are TRGV3 and TRGJ1 or TRGJ2. This CDR3 comprises 14 residues. Per germline, CDR1 VTNTFY and CDR2 YDVSTARD (reference sequence). Trimming took 3 bases from V and 7 from J; bases not matched to a gene: 12.

This chain joins TRGV2 and TRGJ1 or TRGJ2. There are 13 residues in the CDR3. Trimming removed 2 bases from V and 1 base from J; junction bases left unmatched: 2. Germline CDR1 EGSNGY, CDR2 YDSYNSKV. The chain's CDR3 is CATWDANYYKKLF. Here the CDR3 DNA reads TGTGCCACCTGGGACGCCAATTATTATAAGAAACTCTTT.

A note on this clone: At one end, the junction sequence differs from germline, possibly due to a read error. The sample has other DNA sequences that encode this CDR3 too. The rearrangement joins TRGV9 to TRGJP2. Germline V CDR1 and CDR2: GITISATS, ISYDGTV (reference sequence). The CDR3 length is 12 residues. CDR3 bases: TGTGCCTTGTGGGACCCAGATTGGATCAAGACGTTC. Encoded protein: CALWDPDWIKTF.

V gene TRGV4 combines with J gene TRGJ1 or TRGJ2. V trimming: 0 bases; J trimming: 12 bases; junction bases outside the gene matches: 5. Germline assignment: CDR1 EGSTGY and CDR2 YDSYTSSV. There are 11 residues in the CDR3. This chain's CDR3 is CATWDGHWKLF. The CDR3 coding sequence is TGTGCCACCTGGGATGGGCATTGGAAACTCTTT.

The J gene is TRGJ1 or TRGJ2, the V gene TRGV2. The CDR3 runs to 15 residues. After removal of 1 base from V and 4 bases from J, the junction contained 10 bases not matched to a gene. Germline-derived CDR1 and CDR2 are EGSNGY and YDSYNSKV. DNA for the CDR3: TGTGCCACCTGGGACGGCCGGTGGGGATATTATAAGAAACTCTTT. It yields the protein CATWDGRWGYYKKLF.

This rearrangement joins TRGV9 to TRGJP. CDR3 size: 17 residues. Germline trimming cut 0 bases from V and 6 bases from J; bases unmatched to any gene: 5. Per the germline V gene, CDR1 is GITISATS and CDR2 is ISYDGTV (reference sequence). The CDR3 is CALWEVLRELGKKIKVF. DNA of the CDR3: TGTGCCTTGTGGGAGGTGCTGCGAGAGTTGGGCAAAAAAATCAAGGTATTT.

V and J are TRGV3 and TRGJ1 or TRGJ2. J was trimmed by 0 bases and V by 4 bases; bases with no gene match: 9. The CDR3 runs to 15 residues. Germline values: CDR1 VTNTFY, CDR2 YDVSTARD (reference sequence). CDR3 bases: TGTGCCACCTGGGATACACAACCGAATTATTATAAGAAACTCTTT. Translated: CATWDTQPNYYKKLF.

This chain uses TRGV4 with TRGJ1 or TRGJ2. The CDR3 runs 15 residues. The germline V gene encodes CDR1 EGSTGY and CDR2 YDSYTSSV. Trimming took 2 bases from V and 4 from J; bases not matched to a gene: 11. CDR3 sequence reads: CATWDAGGSYYKKLF. The CDR3 region has the DNA TGTGCCACCTGGGATGCTGGGGGCTCCTATTATAAGAAACTCTTT.

This sequence joins TRGV5 and TRGJ1 or TRGJ2. CDR3 size: 15 residues. V lost 0 bases to trimming and J lost 5 bases; unmatched junction nucleotides: 10. Germline values: CDR1 VINAFY, CDR2 YDVSNSKD. CDR3 in amino acids: CATWDRRSVNYKKLF. CDR3 nucleotide sequence: TGTGCCACCTGGGACAGGCGTTCCGTAAATTATAAGAAACTCTTT.

V usage is TRGV3 and J usage is TRGJ1 or TRGJ2. V trimming: 0 bases; J trimming: 9 bases; junction bases outside the gene matches: 5. This CDR3 region has 12 residues. CDR1 VTNTFY and CDR2 YDVSTARD come from the germline V gene (reference sequence). The CDR3 reads CATWDRPSKKLF. CDR3 sequence (DNA): TGTGCCACCTGGGACAGGCCTAGTAAGAAACTCTTT.

This clone was observed a single time. A read error may explain this, as a much larger clone is one base away. V usage is TRGV9 and J usage is TRGJ1 or TRGJ2. CDR3 size: 9 residues. V lost 9 bases to trimming and J lost 12 bases; unmatched junction nucleotides: 8. Germline V gene data show CDR1 as GITISATS and CDR2 as ISYDGTV (reference sequence). Here the CDR3 reads CALDYGKLF. CDR3 in DNA: TGTGCCTTGGACTACGGGAAACTCTTT.

As concerns this clone: The junction and the germline gene differ at one end; a read error may be behind it. V and J are TRGV5 and TRGJ1 or TRGJ2. This CDR3 has 15 amino acids. From germline, CDR1 is VINAFY and CDR2 YDVSNSKD. In DNA, the CDR3 is TGTGCCTCCTGGGACAGGCCCACGTTTTATTATAAGAAACTCTTT. Encoded protein: CASWDRPTFYYKKLF.

This clone was found a few times. V gene TRGV5 combines with J gene TRGJ1 or TRGJ2. V lost 0 bases and J lost 9; bases outside the gene matches: 2. Germline lookup yields CDR1 VINAFY and CDR2 YDVSNSKD. This CDR3 spans 11 amino acids. The CDR3 sequence is CATWDRLKKLF. The CDR3 nucleotides read TGTGCCACCTGGGACAGGCTTAAGAAACTCTTT.

Of note for this clone: Possible read error: a much larger clone is one base away. DNA for the CDR3: TGTGCCACCTGGGACGGGCAGTCTTATAAGAAACTCTTT. Protein product: CATWDGQSYKKLF. V gene TRGV2 combines with J gene TRGJ1 or TRGJ2. The CDR3 has 13 residues. Germline V gene sequence: CDR1 EGSNGY, CDR2 YDSYNSKV. With 0 bases clipped from V and 6 bases from J, the junction kept 5 bases outside the gene matches.

The count of this clone is one. CDR3 sequence: CATWDPGWFKIF. CDR3 DNA sequence: TGTGCCACCTGGGATCCTGGTTGGTTCAAGATATTT. The gene calls are TRGV4 and TRGJP1. The V gene's germline CDR1 is EGSTGY and CDR2 YDSYTSSV. This CDR3 region has 12 residues. V shed 3 bases and J 6 bases; nucleotides not matched to a gene: 1.

V gene TRGV9 combines with J gene TRGJ1 or TRGJ2. CDR3 length equals 15 residues. Unmatched junction bases numbered 10, after V lost 0 bases and J lost 5 bases. Looked up from germline, CDR1 is GITISATS and CDR2 is ISYDGTV (reference sequence). The CDR3 nucleotides read TGTGCCTTGTGGGAGGTGATTGCAGGGGATTATAAGAAACTCTTT. As protein: CALWEVIAGDYKKLF.

A note on this clone: Other DNA variants within this sample encode the same CDR3. The chain recombines TRGV2 with TRGJ1 or TRGJ2. The ends lost 3 bases at V and 3 bases at J; junction bases unmatched: 5. Germline CDR1 is EGSNGY and CDR2 is YDSYNSKV. CDR3 length equals 13 residues. As DNA, the CDR3 is TGTGCCACCTGGGACCCCCCTTATTATAAGAAACTCTTT. It codes for CATWDPPYYKKLF.

This clone was seen more than once but under ten times. The V and J genes are TRGV9 and TRGJ1 or TRGJ2. V trimming: 0 bases; J trimming: 5 bases; junction bases outside the gene matches: 4. Germline CDR1 reads GITISATS; CDR2 reads ISYDGTV (reference sequence). This CDR3 is built from 13 residues. The CDR3 protein is CALWEVQNYKKLF. In DNA form, the CDR3 reads TGTGCCTTGTGGGAGGTGCAGAATTATAAGAAACTCTTT.

Of note for this clone: This may be a read error: a much more frequent sequence differs by one nucleotide. This same CDR3 is encoded by further DNA sequences in the sample. The chain carries TRGV2 and TRGJ1 or TRGJ2. This CDR3 is 13 amino acids long. The J segment lost 3 bases and the V segment lost 1 base, leaving 3 bases of the junction unmatched. Germline values: CDR1 EGSNGY, CDR2 YDSYNSKV. The CDR3 nucleotides read TGTGCCACCTGGGACGGTCTTTATTATAAGAAACTCTTT. Translation gives CATWDGLYYKKLF.

The chain employs TRGV3 and TRGJP2. V trimming: 0 bases; J trimming: 3 bases; junction bases outside the gene matches: 7. CDR3 length: 16 amino acids. Germline V CDR1 and CDR2: VTNTFY, YDVSTARD (reference sequence). The CDR3 nucleotides read TGTGCCACCTGGGACAGGCCTGGTGGTAGTGATTGGATCAAGACGTTT. Translated: CATWDRPGGSDWIKTF.

V gene TRGV9 combines with J gene TRGJ1 or TRGJ2. The CDR3 is 11 amino acids. In germline, CDR1 is GITISATS, CDR2 ISYDGTV (reference sequence). Germline trimming cut 3 bases from V and 8 bases from J; bases unmatched to any gene: 4. CDR3 residues: CALWEINKKLF. The CDR3 DNA reads TGTGCCTTGTGGGAGATTAATAAGAAACTCTTT.

In this sample, this clone turned up a few times. The gene calls are TRGV9 and TRGJ1 or TRGJ2. The CDR3 covers 13 residues. Per the germline V gene, CDR1 is GITISATS and CDR2 is ISYDGTV (reference sequence). V was pared by 3 bases and J by 3 bases, with 5 bases of the junction left unmatched. The chain's CDR3 is CALWEPIYYKKLF. The CDR3 bases are TGTGCCTTGTGGGAGCCCATTTATTATAAGAAACTCTTT.

This clone was seen more than once but under ten times. The chain uses TRGV8 and TRGJ1 or TRGJ2. Germline CDR1 VENAVY, CDR2 YDSYNSRV. V lost 8 bases, J lost 9 bases, and 10 bases stayed unmatched. The length of the CDR3 is 11 residues. CDR3 nucleotides: TGTGCCACCTTCAGGGAAGCTAAGAAACTCTTT. Its translation is CATFREAKKLF.

This clone came up a few times. The chain combines TRGV2 with TRGJP2. The CDR3 is 12 residues long. Germline assignment: CDR1 EGSNGY and CDR2 YDSYNSKV. V gave up 1 base and J gave up 9 bases; unmatched junction bases: 2. CDR3 amino acids: CATWDGYWIKTF. CDR3 DNA: TGTGCCACCTGGGACGGTTATTGGATCAAGACGTTT.

V and J are TRGV9 and TRGJ1 or TRGJ2. This CDR3 region has 15 residues. Trimming removed 0 bases from V and 12 bases from J; junction bases left unmatched: 17. Germline loops: CDR1 GITISATS, CDR2 ISYDGTV (reference sequence). CDR3 bases: TGTGCCTTGTGGGAGGTGGCCTTAGGCAAGATAATGAAACTCTTT. It is translated as CALWEVALGKIMKLF.